A selection of T cell receptor beta chains follows, all from one sample in a study of T cell changes during pregnancy in multiple sclerosis. The protocol was immunoSEQ multiplex PCR, while the TCRdb copy is restricted to in-frame clones and leaves out a portion. The table shows 80,000 or so clones, with 90% to 95% occurring only once. This sample comprised peripheral blood, obtained before pregnancy. The receptors come from a female donor with multiple sclerosis, enrolled in a pregnancy study. Both conserved end residues are part of each CDR3. The D gene is left open where the match is weak. A clone size is listed for some rows: how often the clone was seen (once, few, many), or a class if it is expanded.

abundance	d_gene	v_gene	j_gene	CDR3nt	CDR3aa
.	TRBD1	TRBV27	TRBJ1-5	TGTGCCAGCAGTTTAATGCAGGGGGTTCAGCCCCAGCATTTT	CASSLMQGVQPQHF
few	.	TRBV12-5	TRBJ1-2	TGTGCTAGTGGTTTGGGTACTGGTGATGGCTACACCTTC	CASGLGTGDGYTF
.	.	TRBV5-4	TRBJ2-1	TGTGCCAGCAGCTTGGAAAGCGAGCAGTTCTTC	CASSLESEQFF
.	TRBD2	TRBV18	TRBJ2-3	TGTGCCAGCTCACCTCTAGCGGGGGGCACAGATACGCAGTATTTT	CASSPLAGGTDTQYF
.	.	TRBV5-1	TRBJ2-3	TGCGCCAGCAGCTTGTGGCAATTCACAGATACGCAGTATTTT	CASSLWQFTDTQYF
.	TRBD2	TRBV6-4	TRBJ2-3	TGTGCCAGCAGTGACTCGACCAGCGGGGGGGCAGATACGCAGTATTTT	CASSDSTSGGADTQYF
.	TRBD1	TRBV10-3	TRBJ2-2	TGTGCCATCAGTGAGCCCTCCGGGACAGTTCTCACCGGGGAGCTGTTTTTT	CAISEPSGTVLTGELFF
.	.	TRBV11-2	TRBJ2-7	TGTGCCAGCAGCTTAGAGTGGGCGGGTGGTACCTACGAGCAGTACTTC	CASSLEWAGGTYEQYF
.	.	TRBV5-4	TRBJ1-2	TGTGCCAGCAGCTTGGGGGGCAGGGGTGAAGGCTACACCTTC	CASSLGGRGEGYTF
once	.	TRBV11-3	TRBJ2-2	TGTGCCAGCAGCTTGGCGGCCGGGGAGCTGTTTTTT	CASSLAAGELFF
few	TRBD1	TRBV2	TRBJ1-6	TGTGCCAGAGGGGGCGGGAATTCACCCCTCCACTTT	CARGGGNSPLHF
.	.	TRBV7-2	TRBJ2-7	TGTGCCAGCAGCTTACGTCGGGGTTACGAGCAGTACTTC	CASSLRRGYEQYF
.	TRBD1	TRBV11-2	TRBJ2-7	TGTGCCAGCAGCTTAGTTGCCGGGACAGGGAGTTACGAGCAGTACTTC	CASSLVAGTGSYEQYF
.	.	TRBV19	TRBJ1-1	TGTGCCAGTAGTATAGGGGGGGGCCGCTCGGCTTTCTTT	CASSIGGGRSAFF
.	TRBD2	TRBV2	TRBJ2-1	TGTGCCAGCAGTGAAGAGGCCCTAGCGGGGGGCCAGGGATCCAATGAGCAGTTCTTC	CASSEEALAGGQGSNEQFF
.	.	TRBV7-6	TRBJ2-1	TGTGCCAGCAGCTTAGCTGGGGGCGTGATGAAGCAGTTCTTC	CASSLAGGVMKQFF
.	.	TRBV27	TRBJ1-5	TGTGCCAGCAGTTTAGCCCTCGGTGGGGGGCAGCCCCAGCATTTT	CASSLALGGGQPQHF
.	.	TRBV9	TRBJ1-1	TGTGCCAGCAGCTCCCCCCGCGGCGGAACTGAAGCTTTCTTT	CASSSPRGGTEAFF
.	.	TRBV5-1	TRBJ2-5	TGCGCCAGCAGTGTGGCAGGGGGGCAAGAGACCCAGTACTTC	CASSVAGGQETQYF
.	.	TRBV18	TRBJ2-5	TGTGCCAGCTCACGGGCGGGTGAGACCCAGTACTTC	CASSRAGETQYF
.	TRBD1	TRBV29-1	TRBJ2-7	TGCAGCGTTCTGACAGGGTCCTACGAGCAGTACTTC	CSVLTGSYEQYF
.	TRBD1	TRBV6-6	TRBJ1-1	TGTGCCAGCATGCGAGGAGGGGGACAGGGGCGTTCGTTGGCTTTCTTT	CASMRGGGQGRSLAFF
once	TRBD2	TRBV14	TRBJ2-1	TGTGCCAGCAGCCAGATGACTAGCGGGAATGAGCAGTTCTTC	CASSQMTSGNEQFF
.	.	TRBV7-9	TRBJ1-1	TGTGCCAGCAGCTTTAGGAACACTGAAGCTTTCTTT	CASSFRNTEAFF
.	.	TRBV19	TRBJ2-1	TGTGCCAGTAGTCGACTCGGCGGCAGCTCCTACAATGAGCAGTTCTTC	CASSRLGGSSYNEQFF
.	.	TRBV18	TRBJ2-3	TGTGCCAGCTCACCACGGGCTACGGTCCCCACAGATACGCAGTATTTT	CASSPRATVPTDTQYF
.	.	TRBV9	TRBJ1-2	TGTGCCAGCAGCGGGGGGACAACTAACTATGGCTACACCTTC	CASSGGTTNYGYTF
.	.	TRBV27	TRBJ2-1	TGTGCCAGCAGTTTTTTGGCGGGCAACTCCTACAATGAGCAGTTCTTC	CASSFLAGNSYNEQFF
.	TRBD2	TRBV2	TRBJ2-1	TGTGCCAGCAGCACCCGGACTAGCTCCTACAATGAGCAGTTCTTC	CASSTRTSSYNEQFF
.	.	TRBV5-6	TRBJ2-1	TGTGCCAGCAGCCCTACAGTCCAAAAGTCCAATGAGCAGTTCTTC	CASSPTVQKSNEQFF
.	.	TRBV19	TRBJ1-1	TGTGCCAGTTTCCTAGGTGGATGGACTGAAGCTTTCTTT	CASFLGGWTEAFF
.	TRBD2	TRBV9	TRBJ2-5	TGTGCCAGCAGCTCTCGGACTAGCTGGGAGACCCAGTACTTC	CASSSRTSWETQYF
.	TRBD2	TRBV6-1	TRBJ2-7	TGTGCCAGCATGCTAGCGGGGGAGCAGTACTTC	CASMLAGEQYF
.	TRBD2	TRBV2	TRBJ2-2	TGTGCCAGCGAGGGACTAGCGTTTACCGGGGAGCTGTTTTTT	CASEGLAFTGELFF
.	TRBD1	TRBV27	TRBJ2-3	TGTGCCAGCAGCCTGACCGGGACAGGGGGCACTAGCACAGATACGCAGTATTTT	CASSLTGTGGTSTDTQYF
.	.	TRBV5-4	TRBJ2-2	TGTGCCAGCAGCTTCGAAGGGCCCGGGGGCGGGGAGCTGTTTTTT	CASSFEGPGGGELFF
.	TRBD1	TRBV7-4	TRBJ1-6	TGTGCCAGCAGCTTAAGAAGGGTCACCGGGACAGATAATTCACCCCTCCACTTT	CASSLRRVTGTDNSPLHF
.	TRBD1	TRBV6-4	TRBJ2-1	TGTGCCAGCAGTGACTCGGGGACAGGGGTCAATGAGCAGTTCTTC	CASSDSGTGVNEQFF
once	.	TRBV30	TRBJ1-1	TGTGCTGGAGGTCCCCCGTCGAACACTGAAGCTTTCTTT	CAGGPPSNTEAFF
.	.	TRBV19	TRBJ1-5	TGTGCCAGTAATTCGGACAGACCATATAGCAATCAGCCCCAGCATTTT	CASNSDRPYSNQPQHF
once	TRBD1	TRBV13	TRBJ1-1	TGTGCCAGCAGCACCCAGGGGGCCTACACTGAAGCTTTCTTT	CASSTQGAYTEAFF
.	TRBD1	TRBV5-5	TRBJ2-1	TGTGCCAGCAGCTCAACCGCCGGGACAGGGGGCGTTGGGCAGTTCTTC	CASSSTAGTGGVGQFF
.	TRBD2	TRBV9	TRBJ2-5	TGTGCCAGCAGCCCCGGGACTAGCGGGGGAATCCAAGAGACCCAGTACTTC	CASSPGTSGGIQETQYF
.	TRBD1	TRBV6-1	TRBJ1-2	TGTGCCAGCAGTGACGAAGGGACAGAACTTTCCTATGGCTACACCTTC	CASSDEGTELSYGYTF
.	TRBD2	TRBV6-5	TRBJ2-1	TGTGCCAGCAGTTGGGCTAGCGGGGGGCCTTGGGAGCAGTTCTTC	CASSWASGGPWEQFF
.	.	TRBV7-6	TRBJ2-2	TGTGCCAGCAGCTTAGCGGGGGGTACCGGGGAGCTGTTTTTT	CASSLAGGTGELFF